One sample yielded the 14 T cell receptor beta chains listed below, sequenced in a study of cytomegalovirus exposure and HLA in healthy donors listed by TCRdb under 2017. Libraries were prepared through the immunoSEQ multiplex PCR assay. The multiplex PCR relied on a mix of 60 forward primers for TCR Vbeta segments and 13 reverse primers for TCR Jbeta segments. Imported from immuneACCESS, the table was reduced by TCRdb to in-frame sequences with V and J called. These copies leave out some clones; in studies compared against another copy, an unresolved V gene accounts for under half, and the cause of the remainder is not known. The sample data list roughly 120,000 clones, and 77% of these were observed just once. Less than 4% of the sample is in the top ten clones. Material: PBMCs. Receptors originate from a human donor in good health.

The chain recombines TRBV2 with TRBJ2-1; D not resolved. Per the germline V gene, CDR1 is SNHLY and CDR2 is FYNNEI. This CDR3 is built from 13 residues. V was shortened by 4 bases and J by 7 bases, with 11 bases between the two germline ends. This CDR3 reads CASSVGYRNEQFF. CDR3 DNA sequence: TGTGCCAGCAGTGTGGGCTATCGGAATGAGCAGTTCTTC.

The chain carries TRBV7-9 and TRBJ2-1; D may be TRBD2 (5 bases). Germline V gene data show CDR1 as SEHNR and CDR2 as FQNEAQ (reference sequence). Trimming removed 4 bases from V and 4 bases from J, with 14 bases in between. This CDR3 region has 15 residues. In DNA, the CDR3 is TGTGCCAGCAGCTCTAGCCCCCCCGGGTACAATGAGCAGTTCTTC. Protein: CASSSSPPGYNEQFF.

This clone has a handful of counts. The V gene is TRBV7-9, the J gene TRBJ2-1, with TRBD2 identical over 7 bases. V gave up 3 bases and J gave up 9 bases; unmatched junction bases: 2. The CDR3 is made up of 12 amino acids. Germline CDR1 is SEHNR and CDR2 is FQNEAQ (reference sequence). This chain's CDR3 is CASSFGEGEQFF. DNA of the CDR3: TGTGCCAGCAGCTTCGGGGAGGGTGAGCAGTTCTTC.

This clone was counted only a few times. The rearrangement uses TRBV9 and TRBJ1-1; the D is unclear. Trimming cost V 0 bases and J 3 bases, with 3 bases left between them. The germline gives CDR1 SGDLS, CDR2 YYNGEE. The CDR3 length is 12 residues. The CDR3 DNA is TGTGCCAGCAGCGTAGCAGACACTGAAGCTTTCTTT. Protein product: CASSVADTEAFF.

A few counts support this clone. V gene TRBV28 combines with J gene TRBJ2-3; 11 bases map to TRBD2. The CDR3 has 16 residues. The V gene's germline CDR1 is MDHEN and CDR2 SYDVKM. V trimming: 7 bases; J trimming: 2 bases; junction bases outside the gene matches: 8. CDR3 sequence reads: CASMWVAGGATDTQYF. The CDR3 DNA follows: TGTGCCAGCATGTGGGTAGCGGGAGGGGCCACAGATACGCAGTATTTT.

The chain links TRBV10-3 to TRBJ1-6, with TRBD1 as a possible D gene (5 bases). V lost 2 bases and J lost 6, with 11 bases in between. The CDR3 is 15 residues long. CDR1 is ENHRY and CDR2 is SYGVKD in the germline V gene. The CDR3 coding sequence is TGTGCCATCAGTGAGGTCGACAGCTCTAATTCACCCCTCCACTTT. Residues: CAISEVDSSNSPLHF.

The chain has TRBV2 and TRBJ1-2; D remains ambiguous. Germline CDR1 reads SNHLY; CDR2 reads FYNNEI. This CDR3 contains 13 residues. The V end lost 4 bases, the J end lost 6 bases, and 12 bases lay between the germline ends. As DNA, the CDR3 is TGTGCCAGCAGTGTGAATGCTATCAATGGCTACACCTTC. Translation: CASSVNAINGYTF.

The V and J genes are TRBV28 and TRBJ1-5; the match to TRBD1 covers 9 bases. The CDR3 sequence is 17 residues long. CDR1 and CDR2 from the germline V gene are MDHEN and SYDVKM. V was pared by 5 bases and J by 2 bases, with 10 bases of the junction left unmatched. The CDR3 is CASSGIGTGYGNQPQHF. In nucleotides, the CDR3 is TGTGCCAGCAGTGGTATCGGGACAGGGTATGGCAATCAGCCCCAGCATTTT.

In regard to this clone: The conserved final phenylalanine or tryptophan is absent from the CDR3, which likely points to a read error. The V and J genes are TRBV4-1 and TRBJ1-3, with TRBD1 identical over 10 bases. Germline V gene lookup returns CDR1 MGHRA and CDR2 YSYEKL. The CDR3 is made up of 18 amino acids. V was pared by 4 bases and J by 3 bases, with 12 bases of the junction left unmatched. The CDR3 bases are TGCGCCAGCAGCCGAGGGGGGGACAGGGGTAATCGTGGAAACACCATATATCTT. Residues: CASSRGGDRGNRGNTIYL.

With regard to this clone: One junction end disagrees with the germline gene, perhaps due to a read error. The DNA for the CDR3 is TGTTCCAGCAGCTTATCCCGCGAGCAGTACTTC. Its translation is CSSSLSREQYF. The chain links TRBV7-9 to TRBJ2-7; no reliable D call. The germline V gene has CDR1 SEHNR and CDR2 FQNEAQ (reference sequence). The CDR3 runs 11 residues.

The rearrangement uses TRBV2 and TRBJ1-1; D may be TRBD1 (5 bases). V gave up 2 bases and J gave up 5 bases, with 15 bases separating them. Looked up from germline, CDR1 is SNHLY and CDR2 is FYNNEI. The CDR3 spans 15 residues. CDR3 region: CASSERGGGRTEAFF. The DNA of the CDR3 is TGTGCCAGCAGTGAACGAGGCGGGGGGAGAACTGAAGCTTTCTTT.

V is TRBV19 and J is TRBJ2-7, with 7 positions matching TRBD2. J lost 3 bases, V lost 4 bases, and 9 bases had no gene match. CDR3 length equals 15 residues. Germline CDR1 LNHDA, CDR2 SQIVND (reference sequence). CDR3 DNA: TGTGCCAGTAGTAATCGAGCGGGAAGTAGCTACGAGCAGTACTTC. Residues: CASSNRAGSSYEQYF.

The genes are TRBV11-2 and TRBJ2-1, with TRBD2 matching 9 bases. Germline values: CDR1 SGHAT, CDR2 FQNNGV. CDR3 length: 16 amino acids. Trimming cost V 5 bases and J 15 bases; bases outside gene matches: 20. In DNA, the CDR3 is TGTGCCAGCAGCCAATCTAGCGGGACCTATTGGAAGAGGTCGTTCTTC. This translates into CASSQSSGTYWKRSFF.

The chain has TRBV7-8 and TRBJ2-5, with 7 positions matching TRBD2. The DNA end is a closer match to TRBJ2-7, so the J assignment may be wrong. Germline-derived CDR1 and CDR2 are SGHVS and FQNEAQ. This CDR3 is built from 14 residues. The CDR3 coding sequence is TGTGCCAGCAGCCGTGAGCGGGGTACCTACGAGCAGTACTTC. The encoded protein is CASSRERGTYEQYF.